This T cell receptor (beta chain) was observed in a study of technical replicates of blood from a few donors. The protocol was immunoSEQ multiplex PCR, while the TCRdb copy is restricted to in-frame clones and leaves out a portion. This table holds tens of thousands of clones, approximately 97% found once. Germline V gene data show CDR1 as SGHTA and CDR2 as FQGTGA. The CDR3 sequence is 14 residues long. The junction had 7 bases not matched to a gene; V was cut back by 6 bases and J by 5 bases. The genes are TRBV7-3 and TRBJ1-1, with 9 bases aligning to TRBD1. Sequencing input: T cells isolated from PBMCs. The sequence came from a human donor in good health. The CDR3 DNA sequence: TGTGCCAGCAGTAGCGGGACAGGGAGAACTGAAGCTTTCTTT. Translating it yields CASSSGTGRTEAFF.